The T cell receptor (beta chain) under discussion was sequenced for a study of OX40 agonist ivuxolimab in advanced cancers. Study as a whole: Antecedent anti-PD-1, anti-PD-L1 or anti-CTLA-4 therapy was permissible, with around 41% having received some.

Assay used: immunoSEQ multiplex PCR; TCRdb lists only in-frame clones, some missing. The sample lists 25,000 to 30,000 clones; roughly 80% were seen once. This clone was seen a single time. Deletions cut 4 bases from V and 3 bases from J, with 18 bases between. The germline CDR1 and CDR2 sequences are LNHDA and SQIVND (reference sequence). This CDR3 region has 17 residues. This sample comprised CD4+ or CD8+ T cells sorted from blood, obtained in a trial of the OX40 agonist ivuxolimab. The receptor was derived from an adult with an advanced solid tumor such as melanoma, head and neck, liver or kidney cancer. This sequence joins TRBV19 and TRBJ2-2; D may be TRBD2 (7 bases). This CDR3 reads CASSSPRGGGDTGELFF. The CDR3 DNA reads TGTGCCAGTAGTAGCCCGAGAGGGGGAGGGGACACCGGGGAGCTGTTTTTT. The whole variable domain, filled in from reference TRBV19 and TRBJ2-2, reads DGGITQSPKYLFRKEGQNVTLSCEQNLNHDAMYWYRQDPGQGLRLIYYSQIVNDFQKGDIAEGYSVSREKKESFPLTVTSAQKNPTAFYLCASSSPRGGGDTGELFFGEGSRLTVL.